This T cell receptor beta chain derives from a study of molecular identifiers for immune sequencing clone quantification. As regards this clonotype: What it recognizes is unknown. The junction departs from germline at one end; a sequencing error may be responsible.

Preparation methods for the bulk TCR libraries were those previously described, with listed TCR primers. Using its own MiXCR run on the PCR reads, TCRdb lists one record per CDR3 protein. The sample lists nearly 650,000 distinct CDR3 sequences, around 25% occurring once. Germline V gene lookup returns CDR1 GTSNPN and CDR2 SVGIG (reference sequence). The CDR3 extends over 13 amino acids. Study-wide results and caveats: Effector cells kept over 97% of their molecules in clones above 20 RNA copies, while naive cells kept under 1% there.

The sample taken for sequencing was naive CD8+ T cells from blood, with Jurkat cell RNA spiked in. Documented subset: FACS-sorted CD8+CD4-CCR7+CD45RA+ naive T cells. The source of this sequence is a human donor in good health. Some libraries in this study had Jurkat cell RNA spiked in. The rearrangement joins TRBV30 to TRBJ2-5; tentatively, D is TRBD1 (6 bases). The CDR3 sequence is CAWSTGNQEPQYF. The CDR3 nucleotides read TGTGCCTGGAGTACAGGGAATCAAGAGCCCCAGTACTTC.